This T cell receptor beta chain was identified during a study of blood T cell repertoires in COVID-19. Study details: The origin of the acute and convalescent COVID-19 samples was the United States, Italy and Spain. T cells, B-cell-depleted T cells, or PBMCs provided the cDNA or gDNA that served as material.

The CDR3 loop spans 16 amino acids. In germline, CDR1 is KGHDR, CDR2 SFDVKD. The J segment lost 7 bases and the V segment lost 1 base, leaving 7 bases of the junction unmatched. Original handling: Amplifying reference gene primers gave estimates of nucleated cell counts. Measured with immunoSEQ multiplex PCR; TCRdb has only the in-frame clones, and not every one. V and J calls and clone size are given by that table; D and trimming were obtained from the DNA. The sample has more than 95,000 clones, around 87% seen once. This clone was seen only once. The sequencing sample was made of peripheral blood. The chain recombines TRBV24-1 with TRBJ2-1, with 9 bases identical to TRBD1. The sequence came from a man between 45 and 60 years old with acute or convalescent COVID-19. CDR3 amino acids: CATSDFGTGWGNEQFF. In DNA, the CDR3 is TGTGCCACCAGTGATTTCGGGACAGGGTGGGGGAATGAGCAGTTCTTC.